The 28 T cell receptor beta chains below all came from one sample that was sequenced in a study of T cell responses to AZD1222 COVID-19 vaccine. Repertoires were generated with immunoSEQ multiplex PCR, while TCRdb's copy carries only in-frame clones and drops some. Of about 85,000 clones listed, 86% are singletons. Specimen: peripheral blood, collected on day 0 of AZD1222 vaccination. The receptors were sampled from an adult in good health.

J is TRBJ1-4 and V is TRBV7-9; TRBD1 matches 7 bases. CDR3 length: 15 amino acids. Per germline, CDR1 SEHNR and CDR2 FQNEAQ (reference sequence). V dropped 1 base and J dropped 8; count of bases not matched to a gene: 7. For the CDR3, the DNA is TGTGCCAGCAGCTTAGGACAGGGCCGGGGGGAAAAACTGTTTTTT. It translates to CASSLGQGRGEKLFF.

This clone has a handful of counts. The chain couples TRBV9 to TRBJ1-4; maybe TRBD1 (5 bases). Germline CDR1 reads SGDLS; CDR2 reads YYNGEE. The CDR3 runs to 13 residues. Trimming left V 0 bases short and J 5 bases short, with 5 bases between. CDR3 protein: CASSVAGNEKLFF. In nucleotides, the CDR3 is TGTGCCAGCAGCGTAGCAGGGAATGAAAAACTGTTTTTT.

This chain uses TRBV1 with TRBJ1-2; TRBD1 is the table's D call and was not checked against the DNA. TRBV1 is described as a pseudogene. This CDR3 region has 15 residues. The CDR3 reads CTSSSGPGHYYGYTF. The CDR3 coding sequence is TGCACCAGCAGCTCCGGGCCAGGACACTACTATGGCTACACCTTC.

The rearrangement uses TRBV6-5 and TRBJ1-1; 9 nucleotides align to TRBD1. V gave up 6 bases and J gave up 1 base; unmatched junction bases: 3. This CDR3 is built from 14 residues. Germline CDR1 and CDR2: MNHEY and SVGAGI. CDR3 sequence: CASRGQGQNTEAFF. The CDR3 DNA sequence: TGTGCCAGCAGGGGACAGGGCCAGAACACTGAAGCTTTCTTT.

The gene calls are TRBV21-1 and TRBJ1-2. TRBV21-1 is deemed a pseudogene. The CDR3 has 13 amino acids. The CDR3 protein is CASSKLRHYGYTF. As DNA, the CDR3 is TGTGCCAGCAGCAAACTTCGGCACTATGGCTACACCTTC.

The chain employs TRBV19 and TRBJ1-2; TRBD1 matches at 7 bases. Per the germline V gene, CDR1 is LNHDA and CDR2 is SQIVND (reference sequence). Unmatched junction bases numbered 6, after V lost 0 bases and J lost 5 bases. The CDR3 totals 15 residues. In DNA, the CDR3 is TGTGCCAGTAGTATAGATCAAGACAGGGAGTATGGCTACACCTTC. Its translation is CASSIDQDREYGYTF.

This clone has a handful of counts. The chain links TRBV10-2 to TRBJ1-2, with D possibly matching TRBD1 (5 bases). Trimming shortened V by 6 bases and J by 2 bases, and 13 bases separated the two germline ends. There are 14 residues in the CDR3. Germline loops: CDR1 WSHSY, CDR2 SAAADI. The chain's CDR3 is CASSPGHENYGYTF. CDR3 bases: TGCGCCAGCAGCCCAGGACACGAAAACTATGGCTACACCTTC.

The J gene is TRBJ2-5, the V gene TRBV28, with D perhaps TRBD2 (5 bases). In germline, CDR1 is MDHEN, CDR2 SYDVKM. The CDR3 has 14 amino acids. V lost 5 bases to trimming and J lost 1 base, with 11 bases between them. The CDR3 spells CASSAGVPQETQYF. CDR3 DNA sequence: TGTGCCAGCAGTGCCGGGGTTCCCCAAGAGACCCAGTACTTC.

This chain uses TRBV15 with TRBJ1-2, with 11 nucleotides matching TRBD1. The germline V gene encodes CDR1 LNHNV and CDR2 YYDKDF (reference sequence). This CDR3 region has 18 residues. With 0 bases clipped from V and 7 bases from J, the junction kept 13 bases outside the gene matches. CDR3 sequence reads: CATSRDIGSGQGAGGYTF. CDR3 DNA: TGTGCCACCAGCAGAGATATTGGATCAGGACAGGGGGCCGGTGGCTACACCTTC.

The V and J genes are TRBV13 and TRBJ1-3; D might be TRBD1 (6 bases). V dropped 6 bases and J dropped 0 bases, with 9 bases sitting between them. This CDR3 spans 14 amino acids. Germline lookup yields CDR1 PRHDT and CDR2 FYEKMQ (reference sequence). Here the CDR3 reads CASRMTGSGNTIYF. CDR3 DNA sequence: TGTGCCAGCAGGATGACAGGCTCTGGAAACACCATATATTTT.

The chain couples TRBV4-3 to TRBJ2-1; D is unresolved. Looked up from germline, CDR1 is LGHNA and CDR2 is YSLEER. This CDR3 is built from 14 residues. Trimming shortened V by 0 bases and J by 6 bases, and 9 bases separated the two germline ends. CDR3 protein: CASSQELSLNEQFF. The CDR3 coding sequence is TGCGCCAGCAGCCAAGAATTGTCTCTCAATGAGCAGTTCTTC.

V usage is TRBV15 and J usage is TRBJ2-5; D not certain. Trimming cost V 6 bases and J 4 bases, with 12 bases left between them. CDR3 length equals 13 residues. From germline, CDR1 is LNHNV and CDR2 YYDKDF (reference sequence). The DNA of the CDR3 is TGTGCCACCAGTAGTCGGAGCTCAGAGACCCAGTACTTC. Amino acids: CATSSRSSETQYF.

The J gene is TRBJ2-3, the V gene TRBV6-5, with 7 bases fitting TRBD1. Trimming removed 4 bases from V and 2 bases from J; junction bases left unmatched: 9. This CDR3 region has 16 residues. CDR1 is MNHEY and CDR2 is SVGAGI in the germline V gene. As DNA, the CDR3 is TGTGCCAGCAGTTCCAGGACAGGTGTGCCCACAGATACGCAGTATTTT. Protein product: CASSSRTGVPTDTQYF.

This clone was observed once. The CDR3 sequence: CASSLDLGVFQPQHF. The DNA for the CDR3 is TGTGCCAGCAGCTTAGATCTGGGGGTGTTTCAGCCCCAGCATTTT. V is TRBV7-2 and J is TRBJ1-5, with D possibly matching TRBD1 (5 bases). V was cut by 1 base and J by 6 bases, with 13 bases left in between. Germline loops: CDR1 SGHTA, CDR2 FQGNSA. There are 15 residues in the CDR3.

This clone has just a few counts. The chain joins TRBV14 to TRBJ1-2; the match to TRBD1 covers 8 bases. CDR3 length equals 15 residues. V was pared by 0 bases and J by 5 bases, with 5 bases of the junction left unmatched. Germline loops: CDR1 SGHDN, CDR2 FVKESK. CDR3 sequence (DNA): TGTGCCAGCAGCCAAGATCAGGGGGCGAGGTATGGCTACACCTTC. Amino acids: CASSQDQGARYGYTF.

V usage is TRBV19 and J usage is TRBJ2-3; tentatively, D is TRBD1 or TRBD2 (6 bases each). The CDR3 runs to 15 residues. The germline V gene has CDR1 LNHDA and CDR2 SQIVND (reference sequence). With 3 bases removed from V and 0 bases from J, the gap between germline ends came to 10 bases. The CDR3: CASSILGGSTDTQYF. The CDR3, as DNA: TGTGCCAGTAGTATCTTAGGGGGGAGCACAGATACGCAGTATTTT.

The V gene is TRBV24-1, the J gene TRBJ2-3; possible D gene TRBD1, 5 bases. Germline V gene sequence: CDR1 KGHDR, CDR2 SFDVKD. This CDR3 has 17 amino acids. The V end was cut by 8 bases, the J end by 0 bases, with 20 bases between. The DNA of the CDR3 is TGTGCCACCACCCCATCCGGCCAGGGCCCGAGCACAGATACGCAGTATTTT. It specifies CATTPSGQGPSTDTQYF.

The V gene is TRBV10-2, the J gene TRBJ1-4; no clear D gene. V was clipped by 4 bases and J by 8 bases, with 8 bases between them. CDR3 length: 12 amino acids. Per the germline V gene, CDR1 is WSHSY and CDR2 is SAAADI. CDR3 sequence reads: CASSVVGEKLFF. CDR3 nucleotide sequence: TGCGCCAGCAGTGTCGTAGGGGAAAAACTGTTTTTT.

The chain employs TRBV9 and TRBJ1-3; possibly TRBD1 for D (5 bases). This CDR3 contains 13 residues. Germline loops: CDR1 SGDLS, CDR2 YYNGEE. The V gene lost 3 bases and the J gene lost 7 bases, with 11 bases spanning the gap. This CDR3 reads CASSGAGGNTIYF. The CDR3 region has the DNA TGTGCCAGCAGCGGCGCCGGGGGTAACACCATATATTTT.

The genes are TRBV28 and TRBJ1-2; TRBD1 aligns across 10 bases. The V gene's germline CDR1 is MDHEN and CDR2 SYDVKM. The trim removed 1 base at V and 6 bases at J, leaving 8 bases unmatched. The CDR3 covers 16 residues. In DNA, the CDR3 is TGTGCCAGCAGTTTATTACCCGGGACAGGGGAGCATGGCTACACCTTC. Translating gives CASSLLPGTGEHGYTF.

This chain connects TRBV29-1 to TRBJ1-1, with D maybe TRBD1 (5 bases). Trimming stripped 7 bases from V and 2 bases from J, with 11 bases between. Per germline, CDR1 SQVTM and CDR2 ANQGSEA. This CDR3 spans 12 amino acids. The CDR3 nucleotides read TGCAGCGCTATGGGGGGTAACACTGAAGCTTTCTTT. Amino acid sequence: CSAMGGNTEAFF.

The chain joins TRBV30 to TRBJ1-1; D is unclear. Germline V gene lookup returns CDR1 GTSNPN and CDR2 SVGIG (reference sequence). The V and J ends lost 5 bases and 0 bases respectively, with 7 bases between them. The CDR3 covers 12 residues. The CDR3, as DNA: TGTGCCTGGGGACGGATGAACACTGAAGCTTTCTTT. It yields the protein CAWGRMNTEAFF.

This clone was counted between two and nine times. The gene calls are TRBV6-6 and TRBJ2-1, with 11 nucleotides matching TRBD1. V was clipped by 7 bases and J by 3 bases; unmatched bases: 5. CDR1 is MNHNY and CDR2 is SVGAGI in the germline V gene (reference sequence). The CDR3 is made up of 15 amino acids. CDR3 in amino acids: CASTSGTGGYNEQFF. Here the CDR3 DNA reads TGTGCCAGCACCTCCGGGACAGGGGGCTACAATGAGCAGTTCTTC.

The chain combines TRBV4-2 with TRBJ1-6; 7 bases are shared with TRBD1. Trimming removed 4 bases from V and 6 bases from J; junction bases left unmatched: 6. This CDR3 is built from 15 residues. The germline CDR1 and CDR2 sequences are LGHNA and YNFKEQ. CDR3 amino acids: CASSLQTGSNSPLHF. CDR3 sequence (DNA): TGTGCCAGCAGCCTCCAGACAGGGAGTAATTCACCCCTCCACTTT.

In DNA, the CDR3 is TGTGCCAGCAGCCAAGGATTCCTAAACTATGGCTACACCTTC. It codes for CASSQGFLNYGYTF. The V call is TRBV3-1 (or the pseudogene TRBV3-2), the J call TRBJ1-2; D is unresolved. Trimming took off 1 base at V and 2 bases at J, with 8 bases between the two ends. This CDR3 is built from 14 residues. Germline CDR1 LGHDT, CDR2 YNNKEL (reference sequence).

Only one count was recorded for this clone. The chain employs TRBV10-2 and TRBJ2-2, with a weak D call TRBD1 (5 bases). CDR1 and CDR2 from the germline V gene are WSHSY and SAAADI. V dropped 6 bases and J dropped 5 bases, with 19 bases sitting between them. The CDR3 length is 16 residues. This CDR3 reads CASRETTDPKTGELFF. DNA for the CDR3: TGCGCCAGCAGAGAGACGACAGACCCCAAAACCGGGGAGCTGTTTTTT.

This chain joins TRBV11-2 and TRBJ2-7; 8 nucleotides align to TRBD1. Losses at the gene ends were 5 bases for V and 6 bases for J; bases not matched to a gene: 9. The CDR3 totals 14 residues. Germline CDR1 SGHAT, CDR2 FQNNGV. The CDR3 coding sequence is TGTGCCAGCAGCCTGGGACAGGATAACTCCGAGCAGTACTTC. Amino acid sequence: CASSLGQDNSEQYF.

This chain links TRBV6-4 with TRBJ2-3; TRBD1 agrees at 7 bases. The germline CDR1 and CDR2 sequences are MRHNA and SNTAGT. V trimming: 0 bases; J trimming: 3 bases; junction bases outside the gene matches: 3. The CDR3 extends over 15 amino acids. The DNA of the CDR3 is TGTGCCAGCAGTGACTCAACAGGGGAGACAGATACGCAGTATTTT. It yields the protein CASSDSTGETDTQYF.